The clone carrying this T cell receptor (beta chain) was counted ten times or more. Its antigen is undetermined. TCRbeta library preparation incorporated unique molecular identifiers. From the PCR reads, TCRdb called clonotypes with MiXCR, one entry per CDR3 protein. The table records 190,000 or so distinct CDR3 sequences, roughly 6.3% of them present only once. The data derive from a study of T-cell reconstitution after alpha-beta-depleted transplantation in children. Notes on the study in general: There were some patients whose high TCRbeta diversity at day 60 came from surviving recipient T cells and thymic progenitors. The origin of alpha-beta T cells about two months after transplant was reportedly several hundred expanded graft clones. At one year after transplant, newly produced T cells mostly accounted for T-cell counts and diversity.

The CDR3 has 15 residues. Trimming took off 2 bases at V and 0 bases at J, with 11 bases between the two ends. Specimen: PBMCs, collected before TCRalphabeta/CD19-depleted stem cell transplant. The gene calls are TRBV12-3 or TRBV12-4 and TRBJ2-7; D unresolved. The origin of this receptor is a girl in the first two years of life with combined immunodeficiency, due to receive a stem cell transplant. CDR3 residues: CASSLIAPSSYEQYF. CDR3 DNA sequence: TGTGCCAGCAGTTTAATCGCTCCCAGCTCCTACGAGCAGTACTTC.